These 27 T cell receptor beta chains came from one sample sequenced in a study of control samples from healthy donors and cancer patients. Sequencing used immunoSEQ multiplex PCR; TCRdb keeps in-frame clones, though not all of them. The sample holds 140,000 or so clones, roughly 94% seen once. Sequencing was carried out using PBMCs. These receptors were obtained from a man aged 55 to 70 with colorectal cancer.

This sequence joins TRBV27 and TRBJ1-2; 9 nucleotides match TRBD1. The V and J ends lost 6 bases and 8 bases, in that order; junction bases with no gene match: 22. CDR1 and CDR2 (germline): MNHEY, SMNVEV (reference sequence). This CDR3 has 18 residues. The CDR3 reads CASSLTLGTGIPMGGYTF. The CDR3 coding sequence is TGTGCCAGCAGCCTAACCCTCGGGACAGGGATCCCTATGGGCGGCTACACCTTC.

The chain is built from TRBV24-1 and TRBJ2-3, with D possibly matching TRBD1 (6 bases). Trimming removed 2 bases from V and 5 bases from J, with 13 bases in between. The CDR3 spans 15 residues. CDR1 KGHDR and CDR2 SFDVKD come from the germline V gene. CDR3 coding DNA: TGTGCCACCAGTGATTCCCTAGGACAGATAGATACGCAGTATTTT. Protein: CATSDSLGQIDTQYF.

The V and J genes are TRBV18 and TRBJ2-4; TRBD1 agrees at 10 bases. This CDR3 comprises 15 residues. V shed 4 bases and J 5 bases; nucleotides not matched to a gene: 5. CDR1 KGHSH and CDR2 LQKENI come from the germline V gene. This chain's CDR3 is CASSLTGQGENIQYF. CDR3 in DNA: TGTGCCAGCTCACTCACTGGACAGGGGGAAAACATTCAGTACTTC. Together with reference TRBV18 and TRBJ2-4, the CDR3 gives the full variable domain: NAGVMQNPRHLVRRRGQEARLRCSPMKGHSHVYWYRQLPEEGLKFMVYLQKENIIDESGMPKERFSAEFPKEGPSILRIQQVVRGDSAAYFCASSLTGQGENIQYFGAGTRLSVL.

The chain carries TRBV11-2 and TRBJ2-2, with D perhaps matching TRBD1 (6 bases). Germline loops: CDR1 SGHAT, CDR2 FQNNGV. V was cut by 5 bases and J by 0 bases, with 13 bases left in between. CDR3 length equals 16 residues. As DNA, the CDR3 is TGTGCCAGCAGCCTTCGACAGGAAGCGAACACCGGGGAGCTGTTTTTT. Its translation: CASSLRQEANTGELFF.

The V call is TRBV7-2, the J call TRBJ2-6, with D perhaps TRBD1 or TRBD2 (5 bases each). The CDR3 covers 17 residues. Germline loops: CDR1 SGHTA, CDR2 FQGNSA. V lost 7 bases to trimming and J lost 2 bases, with 18 bases between them. The CDR3 DNA sequence: TGTGCCAGCATCGACCCGGGGCGAGGTGCTGGGGCCAACGTCCTGACTTTC. Translating gives CASIDPGRGAGANVLTF.

V and J are TRBV2 and TRBJ2-7, with D possibly being TRBD2 (6 bases). The germline gives CDR1 SNHLY, CDR2 FYNNEI. The CDR3 covers 14 residues. Trimming removed 3 bases from V and 7 bases from J, with 16 bases in between. The chain's CDR3 is CASSEEGPITEQYF. CDR3 DNA: TGTGCCAGCAGTGAGGAGGGCCCCATAACAGAGCAGTACTTC.

V is TRBV7-8 and J is TRBJ1-5, with a weak D call TRBD1 (6 bases). Trimming took 5 bases from V and 4 from J, leaving 21 bases between them. Germline V gene data show CDR1 as SGHVS and CDR2 as FQNEAQ. The CDR3 contains 17 residues. DNA for the CDR3: TGTGCCAGCAGCCACCGGGACAAAACCTTAGGGAATCAGCCCCAGCATTTT. Translating gives CASSHRDKTLGNQPQHF.

The J gene is TRBJ1-1, the V gene TRBV18; no reliable D call. The germline V gene encodes CDR1 KGHSH and CDR2 LQKENI. Between the trimmed V and J ends, which lost 3 bases and 5 bases, there was a span of 13 bases. The CDR3 contains 14 residues. CDR3 region: CASSPQEPRTEAFF. As DNA, the CDR3 is TGTGCCAGCTCACCCCAGGAACCGAGGACTGAAGCTTTCTTT.

The chain links TRBV5-1 to TRBJ2-3; D is ambiguous. CDR3 length: 13 amino acids. Germline CDR1 SGHRS, CDR2 YFSETQ. V was pared by 3 bases and J by 5 bases, with 10 bases between. CDR3 in amino acids: CASSYSDLDTQYF. The CDR3 bases are TGCGCCAGCAGCTACTCGGACCTAGATACGCAGTATTTT.

The chain carries TRBV28 and TRBJ2-2; D remains unclear. This CDR3 has 15 amino acids. Germline CDR1 is MDHEN and CDR2 is SYDVKM. V lost 7 bases, J lost 1 base, and 13 bases lay in between. The CDR3 protein is CASTGGTLNTGELFF. For the CDR3, the DNA is TGTGCCAGCACGGGTGGCACCTTGAACACCGGGGAGCTGTTTTTT.

The chain uses TRBV3-1 (or the pseudogene TRBV3-2) and TRBJ2-7, with TRBD1 matching over 7 bases. CDR1 and CDR2 (germline): LGHDT, YNNKEL (reference sequence). Trimming removed 0 bases from V and 4 bases from J; junction bases left unmatched: 6. The CDR3 length is 15 residues. The CDR3 nucleotides read TGTGCCAGCAGCCAAGATCTGAGGGGGCGGTACGAGCAGTACTTC. Amino acid sequence: CASSQDLRGRYEQYF.

The chain combines TRBV7-9 with TRBJ2-7; 9 bases line up with TRBD1. CDR3 size: 14 residues. Germline loops: CDR1 SEHNR, CDR2 FQNEAQ (reference sequence). Trimming cost V 4 bases and J 6 bases; bases outside gene matches: 7. This CDR3 reads CASSSGTGFREQYF. CDR3 DNA sequence: TGTGCCAGCAGCTCCGGGACAGGGTTCCGCGAGCAGTACTTC.

Concerning this clone itself: The junction differs from germline at one of its ends, possibly a read error. The genes are TRBV7-2 and TRBJ2-7, with D perhaps TRBD2 (5 bases). The CDR3 loop spans 13 amino acids. Germline V gives CDR1 SGHTA, CDR2 FQGNSA. The CDR3 loop is CASSSSRATKRNF. The CDR3 bases are TGTGCCAGCAGCTCGAGCCGGGCGACAAAGCGGAACTTC.

The rearrangement joins TRBV25-1 to TRBJ1-6, with 7 bases aligning to TRBD1. After removal of 3 bases from V and 6 bases from J, the junction contained 5 bases not matched to a gene. Germline V CDR1 and CDR2: MGHDK, SYGVNS. The CDR3 extends over 15 amino acids. The CDR3 here is CASSDLTGTNSPLHF. In DNA, the CDR3 is TGTGCCAGCAGTGACTTGACAGGGACTAATTCACCCCTCCACTTT.

The genes are TRBV27 and TRBJ2-2; the D gene is possibly TRBD2 (6 bases). This CDR3 contains 16 residues. The germline V gene has CDR1 MNHEY and CDR2 SMNVEV (reference sequence). V was shortened by 5 bases and J by 0 bases, with 13 bases between the two germline ends. DNA of the CDR3: TGTGCCAGCAGTCCCATAGGCGGGGCGAACACCGGGGAGCTGTTTTTT. Protein sequence: CASSPIGGANTGELFF.

This rearrangement joins TRBV11-3 to TRBJ2-2; D is undetermined. V was shortened by 2 bases and J by 0 bases, with 13 bases between the two germline ends. Germline assignment: CDR1 SGHNT and CDR2 YENEEA. The CDR3 runs 17 residues. In DNA, the CDR3 is TGTGCCAGCAGCTTAAACTCTGCCCGGGCGAACACCGGGGAGCTGTTTTTT. Encoded protein: CASSLNSARANTGELFF.

The chain recombines TRBV28 with TRBJ2-7; D might be TRBD1 (5 bases). The CDR3 contains 13 residues. Germline CDR1 is MDHEN and CDR2 is SYDVKM. V was shortened by 10 bases and J by 7 bases, with 20 bases between the two germline ends. DNA for the CDR3: TGTGCCACCTACCCTGACAGTCATAGGGAGCAGTACTTC. Residues: CATYPDSHREQYF.

The chain employs TRBV30 and TRBJ2-7, with D possibly matching TRBD1 (6 bases). The V and J ends lost 2 bases and 4 bases respectively, with 12 bases between them. Per germline, CDR1 GTSNPN and CDR2 SVGIG (reference sequence). This CDR3 has 13 amino acids. The CDR3 DNA follows: TGTGCCTGGAGTAGACAGGAGAATTACGAGCAGTACTTC. It codes for CAWSRQENYEQYF.

This sequence joins TRBV27 and TRBJ1-2, with D uncertain. The germline V gene encodes CDR1 MNHEY and CDR2 SMNVEV (reference sequence). There are 13 residues in the CDR3. V was shortened by 3 bases and J by 0 bases, with 5 bases between the two germline ends. The CDR3 bases are TGTGCCAGCAGTTTGGATTCTAACTATGGCTACACCTTC. Encoded protein: CASSLDSNYGYTF.

The genes are TRBV11-2 and TRBJ2-2; 7 bases are a match to TRBD1. V gave up 5 bases and J gave up 0 bases; unmatched junction bases: 9. The CDR3 has 17 amino acids. Per germline, CDR1 SGHAT and CDR2 FQNNGV. The CDR3 nucleotides are TGTGCCAGCAGCCCGGGGACAGTTGGCGCGAACACCGGGGAGCTGTTTTTT. This sequence encodes CASSPGTVGANTGELFF.

The genes are TRBV9 and TRBJ2-5; 10 bases are shared with TRBD1. This CDR3 region has 16 residues. Unmatched junction bases numbered 6, after V lost 0 bases and J lost 4 bases. Looked up from germline, CDR1 is SGDLS and CDR2 is YYNGEE. CDR3 DNA sequence: TGTGCCAGCAGCGTAGGGGGCGGGACAGGGGTAGAGACCCAGTACTTC. Protein product: CASSVGGGTGVETQYF.

The chain combines TRBV21-1 with TRBJ1-6. TRBV21-1 constitutes a pseudogene. This CDR3 contains 15 residues. The CDR3 region has the DNA TGTGCCAGCAGCAAATGGCCGGGCCTAAATTCACCCCTCCACTTT. The encoded protein is CASSKWPGLNSPLHF.

The genes are TRBV5-1 and TRBJ2-2; 7 bases align to TRBD2. With 4 bases clipped from V and 1 base from J, the junction kept 4 bases outside the gene matches. The CDR3 sequence is 15 residues long. The V gene's germline CDR1 is SGHRS and CDR2 YFSETQ. This CDR3 is CASSDAGVNTGELFF. The CDR3 coding sequence is TGCGCCAGCAGCGATGCGGGAGTGAACACCGGGGAGCTGTTTTTT.

The rearrangement links TRBV5-6 to TRBJ1-2; maybe TRBD1 (5 bases). V was cut by 0 bases and J by 7 bases, with 10 bases left in between. This CDR3 has 13 residues. Germline V lookup: CDR1 SGHDT, CDR2 YYEEEE. In nucleotides, the CDR3 is TGTGCCAGCAGCTTGGCGGCAGGGACTGGCTACACCTTC. It yields the protein CASSLAAGTGYTF.

The V gene is TRBV27, the J gene TRBJ1-1; TRBD1 matches at 7 bases. This CDR3 contains 16 residues. From germline, CDR1 is MNHEY and CDR2 SMNVEV (reference sequence). The junction had 9 bases not matched to a gene; V was cut back by 0 bases and J by 5 bases. CDR3 DNA sequence: TGTGCCAGCAGTTTATCGGGGAGGGGGCGGGAGACTGAAGCTTTCTTT. Translated, it gives CASSLSGRGRETEAFF.

The rearrangement links TRBV7-9 to TRBJ2-3; 9 nucleotides align to TRBD1. The CDR3 runs 16 residues. Germline CDR1 SEHNR, CDR2 FQNEAQ (reference sequence). The trim removed 4 bases at V and 4 bases at J, leaving 9 bases unmatched. The CDR3 coding sequence is TGTGCCAGCAGCTACGCCGGGACAGGGAGCGCAGATACGCAGTATTTT. This encodes CASSYAGTGSADTQYF.

The chain couples TRBV5-4 to TRBJ1-6; possibly TRBD1 for D (6 bases). This CDR3 has 14 residues. Germline CDR1 reads SGHNT; CDR2 reads YYREEE (reference sequence). The V end lost 4 bases, the J end lost 4 bases, and 9 bases lay between the germline ends. Here the CDR3 reads CASSPRGYNSPLHF. As DNA, the CDR3 is TGTGCCAGCAGCCCCAGGGGTTATAATTCACCCCTCCACTTT.